Listed here are 27 T cell receptor beta chains from one sample, sequenced in a study of T cells after posttransplantation cyclophosphamide (dated by TCRdb to 2016 to 2017). This specimen's treatment or condition label, per the study, means: high-dose cyclophosphamide on days +3 and +4 as single-agent GVHD prophylaxis. Busulfan and fludarabine conditioning, a related or unrelated marrow graft, and cyclophosphamide on days +3 and +4 were given to PTCy patients. Preparation of the library involved the immunoSEQ multiplex PCR assay. Sourced from immuneACCESS, this table was stored by TCRdb with only in-frame sequences that have V and J called. A share of the clones is absent; for the studies checked, an unresolved V gene accounts for under half, and the remainder has no known explanation. This sample gives over 10,000 clones in total; about 2% of them show up just once. 15% of the sample comes from the top ten.

Here the sequenced sample was PBMCs, taken after allogeneic stem cell transplant with posttransplant cyclophosphamide. The receptors here all came from a young adult male patient who received an allogeneic stem cell transplant from a related donor, was CMV-positive, and had no GVHD. Donor T cells from the graft may be present among the T cells after a transplant.

The chain carries TRBV4-1 and TRBJ2-1; no reliable D call. Germline values: CDR1 MGHRA, CDR2 YSYEKL. Trimming cost V 4 bases and J 3 bases, with 10 bases left between them. This CDR3 spans 14 amino acids. The CDR3 region is CASSRGPNYNEQFF. CDR3 nucleotides: TGCGCCAGCAGCCGAGGCCCGAACTACAATGAGCAGTTCTTC.

V usage is TRBV2 and J usage is TRBJ2-1, with D possibly TRBD2 on 5 matching bases. Germline values: CDR1 SNHLY, CDR2 FYNNEI. The CDR3 is 16 residues long. V lost 1 base to trimming and J lost 0 bases, with 10 bases between them. The CDR3 sequence: CASSEVMGSSYNEQFF. CDR3 DNA sequence: TGTGCCAGCAGTGAAGTCATGGGGAGCTCCTACAATGAGCAGTTCTTC. The full variable domain, its missing parts supplied by reference TRBV2 and TRBJ2-1, is EPEVTQTPSHQVTQMGQEVILRCVPISNHLYFYWYRQILGQKVEFLVSFYNNEISEKSEIFDDQFSVERPDGSNFTLKIRSTKLEDSAMYFCASSEVMGSSYNEQFFGPGTRLTVL.

This chain links TRBV7-8 with TRBJ1-1; D remains ambiguous. V was trimmed by 5 bases and J by 0 bases, leaving 19 bases between them. The CDR3 runs 17 residues. Germline-derived CDR1 and CDR2 are SGHVS and FQNEAQ. This CDR3 is CASSHHPPYRMNTEAFF. The DNA of the CDR3 is TGTGCCAGCAGCCACCACCCCCCATACAGAATGAACACTGAAGCTTTCTTT.

The chain combines TRBV7-8 with TRBJ2-1, with 7 bases fitting TRBD2. Unmatched junction bases numbered 9, after V lost 4 bases and J lost 6 bases. CDR3 length: 15 amino acids. CDR1 SGHVS and CDR2 FQNEAQ come from the germline V gene. The CDR3, as DNA: TGTGCCAGCAGCTGGGGGGGATCTGGCGGCAATGAGCAGTTCTTC. Translated: CASSWGGSGGNEQFF.

This clone was picked up a small number of times. The rearrangement links TRBV19 to TRBJ2-1, with D possibly TRBD1 on 5 matching bases. Trimming shortened V by 10 bases and J by 4 bases, and 14 bases separated the two germline ends. In germline, CDR1 is LNHDA, CDR2 SQIVND (reference sequence). This CDR3 is 13 amino acids long. CDR3 DNA sequence: TGTGCCACTCGGCCAGGGTTTTACAATGAGCAGTTCTTC. Translated, it gives CATRPGFYNEQFF.

This clone showed up just a few times. The V call is TRBV7-3, the J call TRBJ1-2; TRBD1 is a possible D gene (6 bases). Per germline, CDR1 SGHTA and CDR2 FQGTGA. Trimming took off 1 base at V and 6 bases at J, with 9 bases between the two ends. This CDR3 is built from 13 residues. The CDR3 DNA follows: TGTGCCAGCAGCTTAAAGGCAGGGGATGGCTACACCTTC. It translates to CASSLKAGDGYTF.

This chain joins TRBV30 and TRBJ1-4; tentative D call: TRBD1 (6 bases). Germline V lookup: CDR1 GTSNPN, CDR2 SVGIG (reference sequence). The CDR3 is made up of 14 amino acids. V was clipped by 6 bases and J by 2 bases, with 13 bases between them. CDR3 loop: CACNSQGTNEKLFF. The CDR3 DNA is TGTGCCTGTAACTCGCAGGGGACTAATGAAAAACTGTTTTTT.

This clone was detected only a few times. This rearrangement joins TRBV25-1 to TRBJ2-7; D uncertain. CDR1 is MGHDK and CDR2 is SYGVNS in the germline V gene. V lost 2 bases to trimming and J lost 2 bases, with 7 bases between them. CDR3 length equals 13 residues. DNA of the CDR3: TGTGCCAGCAGTGAAGATGGCCCCTACGAGCAGTACTTC. Amino acid sequence: CASSEDGPYEQYF.

This clone was picked up a small number of times. The gene calls are TRBV18 and TRBJ1-2; 7 nucleotides match TRBD1. CDR1 KGHSH and CDR2 LQKENI come from the germline V gene. This CDR3 is 16 amino acids long. Unmatched junction bases numbered 9, after V lost 5 bases and J lost 0 bases. The CDR3 DNA sequence: TGTGCCAGCTCAACCTTCCGGGACAGCACTAACTATGGCTACACCTTC. It yields the protein CASSTFRDSTNYGYTF. The whole variable domain, remainder taken from reference TRBV18 and TRBJ1-2, is NAGVMQNPRHLVRRRGQEARLRCSPMKGHSHVYWYRQLPEEGLKFMVYLQKENIIDESGMPKERFSAEFPKEGPSILRIQQVVRGDSAAYFCASSTFRDSTNYGYTFGSGTRLTVV.

DNA of the CDR3: TGTGCCAGCAGGGACAGGGCCGGGGAGCTGTTTTTT. Translation gives CASRDRAGELFF. The rearrangement links TRBV7-9 to TRBJ2-2, with 8 bases that match TRBD1. The CDR3 totals 12 residues. V lost 6 bases and J lost 6; bases outside the gene matches: 0. Germline V gene lookup returns CDR1 SEHNR and CDR2 FQNEAQ (reference sequence). Full variable domain (rest looked up from reference TRBV7-9 and TRBJ2-2): DTGVSQNPRHKITKRGQNVTFRCDPISEHNRLYWYRQTLGQGPEFLTYFQNEAQLEKSRLLSDRFSAERPKGSFSTLEIQRTEQGDSAMYLCASRDRAGELFFGEGSRLTVL.

For the CDR3, the DNA is TGTGCCAGCAGCTCAAGCGGGGGGGACAATGAGCAGTTCTTC. It translates to CASSSSGGDNEQFF. The gene calls are TRBV7-3 and TRBJ2-1; 10 bases align to TRBD2. The ends lost 4 bases at V and 5 bases at J; junction bases unmatched: 2. The CDR3 sequence is 14 residues long. Germline V gene data show CDR1 as SGHTA and CDR2 as FQGTGA.

The table lists this clone with a few counts. The chain employs TRBV13 and TRBJ2-3; no definite D call. Between the trimmed V and J ends, which lost 2 bases and 4 bases, there was a span of 4 bases. Germline V gene lookup returns CDR1 PRHDT and CDR2 FYEKMQ (reference sequence). The CDR3 loop spans 12 amino acids. This chain's CDR3 is CASSLSADTQYF. DNA for the CDR3: TGTGCCAGCAGCTTATCGGCAGATACGCAGTATTTT.

This clone was detected only a few times. This rearrangement joins TRBV19 to TRBJ2-1; no clear D. V lost 7 bases and J 2 bases, leaving 9 bases between the germline ends. Germline CDR1 reads LNHDA; CDR2 reads SQIVND (reference sequence). This CDR3 has 13 residues. DNA of the CDR3: TGTGCCAGTATGGCGGAAACCTACAATGAGCAGTTCTTC. Amino acids: CASMAETYNEQFF.

The genes are TRBV30 and TRBJ2-7; 10 positions agree with TRBD2. This CDR3 spans 15 amino acids. V lost 3 bases to trimming and J lost 2 bases; unmatched junction nucleotides: 7. From germline, CDR1 is GTSNPN and CDR2 SVGIG (reference sequence). The CDR3 coding sequence is TGTGCCTGGAGAGAATCTAGCGGGAGCCCCTACGAGCAGTACTTC. This gives the protein CAWRESSGSPYEQYF.

The chain links TRBV14 to TRBJ2-5, with D possibly being TRBD1 (5 bases). Per germline, CDR1 SGHDN and CDR2 FVKESK. The CDR3 loop spans 15 amino acids. V was trimmed by 1 base and J by 4 bases, leaving 13 bases between them. The CDR3 DNA is TGTGCCAGCAGCCAAGGGTACGCAGGGCCAGAGACCCAGTACTTC. This sequence encodes CASSQGYAGPETQYF.

The chain uses TRBV7-8 and TRBJ1-3; the D is unclear. Germline-derived CDR1 and CDR2 are SGHVS and FQNEAQ. The V and J ends lost 5 bases and 3 bases respectively, with 17 bases between them. The CDR3 contains 16 residues. Here the CDR3 reads CASSQAVRAGGNTIYF. The CDR3 DNA sequence: TGTGCCAGCAGCCAAGCCGTGAGGGCAGGTGGAAACACCATATATTTT.

The chain has TRBV2 and TRBJ1-5; D is perhaps TRBD1 (5 bases). The CDR3 covers 13 residues. Germline assignment: CDR1 SNHLY and CDR2 FYNNEI. V lost 6 bases and J lost 4, with 10 bases in between. The CDR3 sequence: CASSTTANQPQHF. In nucleotides, the CDR3 is TGTGCCAGCAGCACGACAGCAAATCAGCCCCAGCATTTT.

Only a few counts were recorded for this clone. The chain employs TRBV7-2 and TRBJ2-4; D perhaps matches TRBD2 (6 bases). Germline CDR1 SGHTA, CDR2 FQGNSA. The CDR3 length is 16 residues. The germline V and J ends were trimmed by 4 bases and 2 bases, with 15 bases remaining between them. This CDR3 is CASSSASALSKNIQYF. For the CDR3, the DNA is TGTGCCAGCAGCTCGGCTAGCGCTCTTTCCAAAAACATTCAGTACTTC.

The rearrangement joins TRBV7-8 to TRBJ2-5; 8 positions match TRBD2. The V and J ends lost 6 bases and 0 bases, in that order; junction bases with no gene match: 9. This CDR3 has 16 amino acids. CDR1 is SGHVS and CDR2 is FQNEAQ in the germline V gene. The CDR3 sequence is CASSPARGGYQETQYF. The CDR3 DNA is TGTGCCAGCAGTCCTGCGCGCGGGGGGTACCAAGAGACCCAGTACTTC.

This clone was found a few times. The chain couples TRBV4-3 to TRBJ2-1, with 11 bases identical to TRBD2. There are 14 residues in the CDR3. The V segment lost 11 bases and the J segment 7 bases; nucleotides outside the gene matches: 10. Germline CDR1 and CDR2: LGHNA and YSLEER. The CDR3, as DNA: TGCGCCTCGAGGCTAGCGGGAGGAGGGAATGAGCAGTTCTTC. Its translation: CASRLAGGGNEQFF.

This chain connects TRBV4-2 to TRBJ2-3, with 8 bases that match TRBD2. The ends lost 0 bases at V and 0 bases at J; junction bases unmatched: 14. The V gene's germline CDR1 is LGHNA and CDR2 YNFKEQ. This CDR3 is 20 amino acids long. The DNA for the CDR3 is TGTGCCAGCAGCCAAGATACGGCTAGCGGGTCCTGGACTAGCACAGATACGCAGTATTTT. This translates into CASSQDTASGSWTSTDTQYF.

DNA of the CDR3: TGTGCCAGTAGTATAGTGGGTAGGGGAGTAGCGGCCCAGCATTTT. Its translation: CASSIVGRGVAAQHF. This chain uses TRBV19 with TRBJ1-5, with D possibly being TRBD1 (5 bases). Germline values: CDR1 LNHDA, CDR2 SQIVND (reference sequence). V was trimmed by 1 base and J by 11 bases, leaving 18 bases between them. The length of the CDR3 is 15 residues.

The chain carries TRBV10-3 and TRBJ2-1; 11 bases fit TRBD1. The junction had 4 bases not matched to a gene; V was cut back by 0 bases and J by 9 bases. The CDR3 has 15 amino acids. CDR1 ENHRY and CDR2 SYGVKD come from the germline V gene. The CDR3 spells CAISESGQGVSEQFF. CDR3 bases: TGTGCCATCAGTGAGTCGGGACAGGGGGTGAGTGAGCAGTTCTTC.

This rearrangement joins TRBV28 to TRBJ2-7; D perhaps matches TRBD2 (5 bases). V was trimmed by 6 bases and J by 0 bases, leaving 9 bases between them. This CDR3 has 13 residues. CDR1 is MDHEN, CDR2 SYDVKM, per germline. This chain's CDR3 is CASSHGLSYEQYF. In DNA, the CDR3 is TGTGCCAGCAGCCACGGACTCTCCTACGAGCAGTACTTC.

CDR3 sequence: CASSLAFGGELFF. CDR3 in DNA: TGTGCCAGCTCGCTGGCTTTTGGCGGCGAGCTGTTTTTT. J is TRBJ2-2 and V is TRBV18; D gene unclear. The CDR3 has 13 residues. Germline V gene lookup returns CDR1 KGHSH and CDR2 LQKENI. V dropped 6 bases and J dropped 11 bases, with 16 bases sitting between them.

A few counts support this clone. V and J are TRBV19 and TRBJ1-1; unclear D gene. V was shortened by 8 bases and J by 0 bases, with 4 bases between the two germline ends. Germline CDR1 reads LNHDA; CDR2 reads SQIVND (reference sequence). The CDR3 runs to 11 residues. The CDR3 DNA follows: TGTGCCAGTTACATGAACACTGAAGCTTTCTTT. Its translation: CASYMNTEAFF.

The CDR3: CASSQERAVYGYTF. Here the CDR3 DNA reads TGCGCCAGCAGCCAAGAACGCGCCGTTTATGGCTACACCTTC. The chain links TRBV4-1 to TRBJ1-2; no reliable D call. Per the germline V gene, CDR1 is MGHRA and CDR2 is YSYEKL. V dropped 0 bases and J dropped 5 bases, with 10 bases sitting between them. This CDR3 is built from 14 residues.